This T cell receptor beta chain was captured by sequencing in a study of T cell repertoires in cytomegalovirus infection. At the level of the study: Indicated by public TCR beta signatures were CMV infection and matching HLA type.

This clonotype was observed at least ten times. The antigen remains undetermined. TCRdb re-derived calls from the reads in MiXCR, one entry per CDR3 protein. The repertoire holds about 190,000 distinct CDR3 sequences, with roughly 9.8% as singletons. Study-level findings and limits: The ex vivo response was dominated by HLA-C-restricted CMV-specific TCR beta clonotypes. Cumulative frequency (of public TCR beta family members) identified carriers of CMV plus the relevant HLA.

The sequence was collected from a human donor in good health (CMV status not recorded). Some clones in this sample may be carry-over from other donors' samples. The specimen was PBMCs.

The CDR3 DNA reads TGTGCCAGCAGTTTAGGGGCAGGCGCTCCCAATGAAAAACTGTTTTTT. Translating gives CASSLGAGAPNEKLFF. V and J are TRBV28 and TRBJ1-4; D perhaps matches TRBD1 (5 bases). This CDR3 contains 16 residues. Germline CDR1 and CDR2: MDHEN and SYDVKM. V was cut by 2 bases and J by 5 bases, with 15 bases left in between.